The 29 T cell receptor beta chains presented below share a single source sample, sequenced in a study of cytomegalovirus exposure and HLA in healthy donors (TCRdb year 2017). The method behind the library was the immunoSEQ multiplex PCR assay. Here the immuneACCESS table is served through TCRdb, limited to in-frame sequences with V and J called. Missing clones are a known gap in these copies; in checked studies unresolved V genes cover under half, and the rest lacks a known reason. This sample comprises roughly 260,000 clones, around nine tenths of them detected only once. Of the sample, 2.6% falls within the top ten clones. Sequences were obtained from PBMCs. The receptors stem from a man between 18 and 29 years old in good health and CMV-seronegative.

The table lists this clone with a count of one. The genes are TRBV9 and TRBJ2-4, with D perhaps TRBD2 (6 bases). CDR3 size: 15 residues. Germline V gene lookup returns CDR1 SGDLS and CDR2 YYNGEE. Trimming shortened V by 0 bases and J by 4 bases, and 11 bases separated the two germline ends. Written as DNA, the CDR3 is TGTGCCAGCAGCGTAGAGTATGGGAGGAAAAACATTCAGTACTTC. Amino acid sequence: CASSVEYGRKNIQYF.

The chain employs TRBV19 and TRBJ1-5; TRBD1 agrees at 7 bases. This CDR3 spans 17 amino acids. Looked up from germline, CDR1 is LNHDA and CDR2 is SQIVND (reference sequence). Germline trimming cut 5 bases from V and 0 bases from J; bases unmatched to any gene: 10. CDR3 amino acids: CASSPRLTGISNQPQHF. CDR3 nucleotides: TGTGCCAGTAGTCCCAGACTGACAGGGATTAGCAATCAGCCCCAGCATTTT.

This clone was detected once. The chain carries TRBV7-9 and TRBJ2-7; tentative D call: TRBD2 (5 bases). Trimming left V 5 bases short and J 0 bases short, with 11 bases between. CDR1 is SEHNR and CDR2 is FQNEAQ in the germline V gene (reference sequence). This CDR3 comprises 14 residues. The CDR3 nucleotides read TGTGCCAGCAGCCCCGAAGGGAGCTCCTACGAGCAGTACTTC. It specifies CASSPEGSSYEQYF.

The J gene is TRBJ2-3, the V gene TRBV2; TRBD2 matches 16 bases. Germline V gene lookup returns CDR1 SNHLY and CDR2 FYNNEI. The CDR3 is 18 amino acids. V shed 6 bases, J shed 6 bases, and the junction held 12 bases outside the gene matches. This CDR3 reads CASSGTSGRAKGSDTQYF. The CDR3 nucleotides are TGTGCCAGCAGCGGGACTAGCGGGAGGGCCAAAGGTTCGGATACGCAGTATTTT.

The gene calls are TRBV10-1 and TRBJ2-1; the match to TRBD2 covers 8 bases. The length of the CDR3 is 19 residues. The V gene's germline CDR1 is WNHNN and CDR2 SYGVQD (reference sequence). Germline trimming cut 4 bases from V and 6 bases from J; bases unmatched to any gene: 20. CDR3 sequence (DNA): TGCGCCAGCAGTGGACTTCGGGGTAGCGGGGCCGTGGGAAGCAATGAGCAGTTCTTC. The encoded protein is CASSGLRGSGAVGSNEQFF.

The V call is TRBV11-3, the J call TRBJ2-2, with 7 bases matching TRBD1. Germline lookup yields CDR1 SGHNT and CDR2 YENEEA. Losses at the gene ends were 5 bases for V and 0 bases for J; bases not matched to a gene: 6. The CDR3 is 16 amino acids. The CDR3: CASSGKGTANTGELFF. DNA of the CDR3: TGTGCCAGCAGCGGGAAAGGGACAGCGAACACCGGGGAGCTGTTTTTT.

The CDR3 loop is CASSPGGGTNQPQHF. The CDR3 nucleotides read TGTGCCAGCAGCCCAGGGGGAGGTACCAATCAGCCCCAGCATTTT. The genes are TRBV7-2 and TRBJ1-5, with 7 nucleotides matching TRBD1. The length of the CDR3 is 15 residues. CDR1 is SGHTA and CDR2 is FQGNSA in the germline V gene. V dropped 5 bases and J dropped 3; count of bases not matched to a gene: 7.

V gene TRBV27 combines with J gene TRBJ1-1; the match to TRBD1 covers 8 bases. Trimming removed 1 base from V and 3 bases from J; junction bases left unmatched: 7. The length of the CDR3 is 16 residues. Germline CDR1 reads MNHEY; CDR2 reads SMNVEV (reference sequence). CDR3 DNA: TGTGCCAGCAGTTTATTGTCAGGGGGCGATTACACTGAAGCTTTCTTT. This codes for CASSLLSGGDYTEAFF.

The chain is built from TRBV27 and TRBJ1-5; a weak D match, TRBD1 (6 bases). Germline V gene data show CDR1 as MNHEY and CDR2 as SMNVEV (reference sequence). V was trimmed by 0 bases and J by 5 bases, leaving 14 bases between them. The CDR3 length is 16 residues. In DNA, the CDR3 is TGTGCCAGCAGTTTATCCCCGACAGGAGATTATCAGCCCCAGCATTTT. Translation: CASSLSPTGDYQPQHF.

The CDR3 DNA reads as TGTGCCAGCAGCGTAGGAGCGGGTGAAGCTTTCTTT. Translation: CASSVGAGEAFF. The gene calls are TRBV9 and TRBJ1-1; D is unclear. The CDR3 is 12 residues long. V was clipped by 0 bases and J by 7 bases, with 7 bases between them. The germline V gene has CDR1 SGDLS and CDR2 YYNGEE.

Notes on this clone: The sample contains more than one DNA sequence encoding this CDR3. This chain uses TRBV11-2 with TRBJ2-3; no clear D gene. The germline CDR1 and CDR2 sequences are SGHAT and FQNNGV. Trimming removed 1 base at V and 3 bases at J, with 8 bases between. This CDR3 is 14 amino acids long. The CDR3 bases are TGTGCCAGCAGCTTAGTCGGCGGTACAGATACGCAGTATTTT. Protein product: CASSLVGGTDTQYF.

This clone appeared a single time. The CDR3: CASSSGWEQYF. The CDR3 nucleotides read TGTGCCAGCAGTTCCGGGTGGGAGCAGTACTTC. V gene TRBV11-2 combines with J gene TRBJ2-7, with no clear D. The CDR3 has 11 residues. Germline lookup yields CDR1 SGHAT and CDR2 FQNNGV. The ends were cut back, 6 bases at V and 7 bases at J, with 10 bases in the middle. Supplemented by reference TRBV11-2 and TRBJ2-7, the full variable domain reads EAGVAQSPRYKIIEKRQSVAFWCNPISGHATLYWYQQILGQGPKLLIQFQNNGVVDDSQLPKDRFSAERLKGVDSTLKIQPAKLEDSAVYLCASSSGWEQYFGPGTRLTVT.

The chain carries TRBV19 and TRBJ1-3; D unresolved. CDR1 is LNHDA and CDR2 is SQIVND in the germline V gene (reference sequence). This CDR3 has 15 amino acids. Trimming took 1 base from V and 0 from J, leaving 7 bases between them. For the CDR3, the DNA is TGTGCCAGTAGTATAGCGGGGAGCTCTGGAAACACCATATATTTT. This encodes CASSIAGSSGNTIYF.

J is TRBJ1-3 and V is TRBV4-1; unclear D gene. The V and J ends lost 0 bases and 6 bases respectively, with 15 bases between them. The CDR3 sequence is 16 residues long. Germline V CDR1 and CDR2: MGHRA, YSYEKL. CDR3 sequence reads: CASSQDSNPFTNTIYF. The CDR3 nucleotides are TGCGCCAGCAGCCAAGATTCTAATCCTTTCACAAACACCATATATTTT.

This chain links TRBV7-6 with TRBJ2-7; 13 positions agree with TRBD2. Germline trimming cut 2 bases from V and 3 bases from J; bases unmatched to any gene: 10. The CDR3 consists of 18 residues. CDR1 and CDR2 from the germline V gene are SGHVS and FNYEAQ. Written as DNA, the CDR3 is TGTGCCAGCAGCTTAACGCCCCCGGGACTAGCGGGACTCTACGAGCAGTACTTC. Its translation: CASSLTPPGLAGLYEQYF.

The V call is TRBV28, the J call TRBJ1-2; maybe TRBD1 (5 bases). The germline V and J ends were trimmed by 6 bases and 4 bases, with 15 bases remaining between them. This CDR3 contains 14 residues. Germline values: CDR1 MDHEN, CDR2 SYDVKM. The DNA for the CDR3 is TGTGCCAGCAGCCCACTCAAAGGGGTCTATGGCTACACCTTC. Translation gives CASSPLKGVYGYTF.

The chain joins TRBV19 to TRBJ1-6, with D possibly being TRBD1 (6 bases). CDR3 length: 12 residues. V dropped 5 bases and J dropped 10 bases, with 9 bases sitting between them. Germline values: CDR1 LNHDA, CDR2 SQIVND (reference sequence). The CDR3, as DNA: TGTGCCAGTAGTTACAGGGACTCACCCCTCCACTTT. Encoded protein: CASSYRDSPLHF.

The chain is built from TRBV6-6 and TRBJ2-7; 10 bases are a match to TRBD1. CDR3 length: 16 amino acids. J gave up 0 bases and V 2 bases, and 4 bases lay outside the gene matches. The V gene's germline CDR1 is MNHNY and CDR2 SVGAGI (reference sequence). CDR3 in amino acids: CASSYTRQGASYEQYF. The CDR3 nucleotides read TGTGCCAGCAGTTACACGCGACAGGGGGCCTCCTACGAGCAGTACTTC.

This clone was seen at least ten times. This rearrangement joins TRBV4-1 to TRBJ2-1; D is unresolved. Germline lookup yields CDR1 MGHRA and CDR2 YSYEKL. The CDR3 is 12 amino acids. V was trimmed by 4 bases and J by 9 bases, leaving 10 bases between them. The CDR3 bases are TGCGCCAGCAGCCCAGAGTACTCTGAGCAGTTCTTC. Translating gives CASSPEYSEQFF.

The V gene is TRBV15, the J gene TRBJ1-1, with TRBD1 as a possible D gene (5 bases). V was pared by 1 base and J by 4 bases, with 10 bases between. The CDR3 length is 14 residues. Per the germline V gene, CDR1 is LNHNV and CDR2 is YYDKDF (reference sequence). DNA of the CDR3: TGTGCCACCAGCAGAGGGGGCCAGGCCACTGAAGCTTTCTTT. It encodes CATSRGGQATEAFF.

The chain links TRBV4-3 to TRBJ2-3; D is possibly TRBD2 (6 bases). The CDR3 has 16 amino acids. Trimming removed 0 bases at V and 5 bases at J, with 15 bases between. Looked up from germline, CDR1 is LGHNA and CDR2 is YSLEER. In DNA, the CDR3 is TGCGCCAGCAGCCAAGACGACGCGGGGACCATAGATACGCAGTATTTT. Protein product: CASSQDDAGTIDTQYF.

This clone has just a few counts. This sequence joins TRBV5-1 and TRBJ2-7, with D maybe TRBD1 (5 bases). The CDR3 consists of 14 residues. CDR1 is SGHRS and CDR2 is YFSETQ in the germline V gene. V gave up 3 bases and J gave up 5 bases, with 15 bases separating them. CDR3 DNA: TGCGCCAGCAGCTCCCAGGGTACCGGTAACGAGCAGTACTTC. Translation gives CASSSQGTGNEQYF.

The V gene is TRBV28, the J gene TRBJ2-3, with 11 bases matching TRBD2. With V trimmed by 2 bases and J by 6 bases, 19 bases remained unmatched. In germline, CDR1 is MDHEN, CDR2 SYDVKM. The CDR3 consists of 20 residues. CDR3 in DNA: TGTGCCAGCAGTTTAAACTTCTTCCTCCTTAGCGGGGGGGCGGTGGATACGCAGTATTTT. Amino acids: CASSLNFFLLSGGAVDTQYF.

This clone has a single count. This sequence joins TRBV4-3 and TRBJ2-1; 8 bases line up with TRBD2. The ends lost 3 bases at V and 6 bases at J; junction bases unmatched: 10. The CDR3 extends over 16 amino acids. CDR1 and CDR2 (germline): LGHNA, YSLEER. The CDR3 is CASSHIPGLGSNEQFF. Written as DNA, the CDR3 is TGCGCCAGCAGCCACATACCGGGACTAGGGTCCAATGAGCAGTTCTTC.

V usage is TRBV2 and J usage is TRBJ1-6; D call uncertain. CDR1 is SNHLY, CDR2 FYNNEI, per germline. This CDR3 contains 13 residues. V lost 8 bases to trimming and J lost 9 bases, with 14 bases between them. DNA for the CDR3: TGTGCCAGCGCCACGGGGTTAGGTTCACCCCTCCACTTT. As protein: CASATGLGSPLHF.

CDR3 nucleotide sequence: TGCGCCAGCAGCTTGGTAGAGGGGGCGCGGAAAACTGAAGCTTTCTTT. This codes for CASSLVEGARKTEAFF. The chain joins TRBV5-1 to TRBJ1-1; 7 bases agree with TRBD1. The trim removed 0 bases at V and 5 bases at J, leaving 10 bases unmatched. The CDR3 contains 16 residues. CDR1 and CDR2 from the germline V gene are SGHRS and YFSETQ.

The CDR3 coding sequence is TGTGCCAGCAGCTTAGATGGACTAGCGCAGTTCTTC. Translating gives CASSLDGLAQFF. The chain carries TRBV7-2 and TRBJ2-1, with 8 bases aligning to TRBD2. Germline CDR1 reads SGHTA; CDR2 reads FQGNSA. There are 12 residues in the CDR3. Trimming at V came to 1 base and at J to 12 bases, leaving 2 bases not matched to a gene.

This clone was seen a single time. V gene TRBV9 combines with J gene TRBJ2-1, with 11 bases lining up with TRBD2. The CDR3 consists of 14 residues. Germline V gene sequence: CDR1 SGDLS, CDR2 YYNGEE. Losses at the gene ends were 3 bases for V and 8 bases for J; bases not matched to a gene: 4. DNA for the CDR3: TGTGCCAGCAGCGACACTAGCGGGAGCTATGAGCAGTTCTTC. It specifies CASSDTSGSYEQFF.

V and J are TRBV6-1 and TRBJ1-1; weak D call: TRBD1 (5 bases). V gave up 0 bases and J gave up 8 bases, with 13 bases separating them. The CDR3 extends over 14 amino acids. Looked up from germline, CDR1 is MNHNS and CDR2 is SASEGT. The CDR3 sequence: CASSEAWNGGEAFF. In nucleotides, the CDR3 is TGTGCCAGCAGTGAAGCGTGGAACGGGGGAGAAGCTTTCTTT.